Detailed here is one T cell receptor (beta chain). The data were taken from a study of T cell changes during pregnancy in multiple sclerosis. CDR1 is LNHDA and CDR2 is SQIVND in the germline V gene (reference sequence). CDR3 length: 14 amino acids. The V gene end was trimmed by 5 bases and the J gene end by 0 bases; junction bases not matched to a gene: 3. Assay: immunoSEQ multiplex PCR; the TCRdb copy retains only in-frame clones and omits some. The data hold around 50,000 clones, with approximately 92% observed a single time. The receptor was derived from a female donor with multiple sclerosis, enrolled in a pregnancy study. Specimen: CD8+ T cells from peripheral blood mononuclear cells, collected in the second trimester of pregnancy. This sequence joins TRBV19 and TRBJ1-1; 7 bases align to TRBD1. CDR3 sequence (DNA): TGTGCCAGTAGTGTAGGGGGCATGAACACTGAAGCTTTCTTT. This translates into CASSVGGMNTEAFF.